This entry lists 30 T cell receptor beta chains sequenced from one sample in a study of T cells in Graves' hyperthyroidism and ophthalmopathy. Amplification of TCR beta CDR3 regions used RNA as the template. In the first-round RT-PCR of the TCR CDR3, the HTBI primer set was used. One entry per CDR3 protein, called by TCRdb with MiXCR from the multiplex PCR reads. The sample lists roughly 630,000 distinct CDR3 sequences, roughly 14% occurring once. The source material was blood. Receptor source: a woman aged 25 to 39 with Graves' hyperthyroidism.

This clonotype was seen a handful of times. This rearrangement joins TRBV29-1 to TRBJ2-5, with 8 nucleotides matching TRBD1. Germline CDR1 is SQVTM and CDR2 is ANQGSEA. This CDR3 comprises 21 residues. The V segment lost 0 bases and the J segment 3 bases; nucleotides outside the gene matches: 24. The CDR3 is CSVEDPKGQGAAIETEETQYF. The CDR3 nucleotides are TGCAGCGTTGAAGACCCGAAAGGCCAGGGGGCGGCAATCGAGACTGAAGAGACCCAGTACTTC.

This clonotype was found many times. The chain joins TRBV30 to TRBJ2-7; D possibly matches TRBD1 or TRBD2 (5 bases each). From germline, CDR1 is GTSNPN and CDR2 SVGIG (reference sequence). This CDR3 is built from 14 residues. V dropped 7 bases and J dropped 2 bases, with 18 bases sitting between them. The CDR3 DNA follows: TGTGCCTACCACCGGGACGGAAAAGCCTACGAGCAGTACTTC. The encoded protein is CAYHRDGKAYEQYF.

This clonotype was recorded at least ten times. The rearrangement joins TRBV20-1 to TRBJ2-7; D perhaps matches TRBD1 (6 bases). The germline V gene has CDR1 DFQATT and CDR2 SNEGSKA (reference sequence). CDR3 length: 14 amino acids. V gave up 0 bases and J gave up 8 bases, with 17 bases separating them. As DNA, the CDR3 is TGCAGTGCTAGAGATTCAGGGGCGCAGTTTAAGCAGTACTTC. It yields the protein CSARDSGAQFKQYF.

The chain is built from TRBV5-4 and TRBJ2-7; 8 nucleotides match TRBD1. This CDR3 region has 16 residues. The V segment lost 4 bases and the J segment 3 bases; nucleotides outside the gene matches: 12. Per germline, CDR1 SGHNT and CDR2 YYREEE (reference sequence). CDR3 DNA: TGTGCCAGCAGCCCATTAAGGGACAGGTATCGCTACGAGCAGTACTTC. As protein: CASSPLRDRYRYEQYF.

V gene TRBV12-3 or TRBV12-4 combines with J gene TRBJ2-3; tentatively, D is TRBD1 (7 bases). The CDR3 loop spans 15 amino acids. V was cut by 0 bases and J by 3 bases, with 10 bases left in between. CDR3 nucleotides: TGTGCCAGCAGTTTAGCGCAGGGGGGAACAGATACGCAGTATTTT. It specifies CASSLAQGGTDTQYF.

This clonotype has more than one count but fewer than ten. V gene TRBV12-3 or TRBV12-4 combines with J gene TRBJ1-5, with unresolved D. The CDR3 consists of 13 residues. V was cut by 4 bases and J by 4 bases, with 8 bases left in between. CDR3 DNA sequence: TGTGCCAGCAGTTCACAGAGAAATCAGCCCCAGCATTTT. It encodes CASSSQRNQPQHF.

This clonotype showed up just a few times. An end of the junction differs from the germline gene, which may be a read error. The chain combines TRBV11-3 with TRBJ2-2, with TRBD2 identical over 8 bases. Germline CDR1 is SGHNT and CDR2 is YENEEA. The CDR3 length is 17 residues. The CDR3 loop reads CASSLGLLADNTEELFF. DNA of the CDR3: TGTGCCAGCAGCTTAGGCCTACTAGCGGATAACACCGAGGAGCTGTTTTTT.

In this sample, this clonotype turned up a few times. The chain is built from TRBV7-9 and TRBJ2-7, with D possibly TRBD1 on 6 matching bases. The germline gives CDR1 SEHNR, CDR2 FQNEAQ (reference sequence). V was pared by 1 base and J by 5 bases, with 18 bases between. The CDR3 runs 16 residues. The CDR3 region is CASSLEIAQGDNEQYF. For the CDR3, the DNA is TGTGCCAGCAGCTTAGAAATAGCCCAAGGGGACAACGAGCAGTACTTC.

This clonotype was seen at least ten times. The J gene is TRBJ2-3, the V gene TRBV5-1; no clear D gene. The CDR3 has 13 amino acids. The V gene lost 5 bases and the J gene lost 1 base, with 8 bases spanning the gap. Germline lookup yields CDR1 SGHRS and CDR2 YFSETQ. In DNA form, the CDR3 reads TGCGCCAGCAGGCAATCCGGCACAGATACGCAGTATTTT. The encoded protein is CASRQSGTDTQYF.

There are many counts of this clonotype. The rearrangement links TRBV20-1 to TRBJ1-1, with D possibly matching TRBD1 (5 bases). This CDR3 contains 13 residues. V lost 4 bases, J lost 0 bases, and 9 bases lay in between. CDR1 and CDR2 (germline): DFQATT, SNEGSKA (reference sequence). The CDR3 loop is CSAIKGLNTEAFF. CDR3 DNA: TGCAGTGCTATTAAGGGGTTGAACACTGAAGCTTTCTTT.

V gene TRBV12-3 or TRBV12-4 combines with J gene TRBJ1-2, with D uncertain. Trimming stripped 6 bases from V and 8 bases from J, with 16 bases between. This CDR3 contains 13 residues. This CDR3 reads CASRKGRGRGYTF. CDR3 DNA: TGTGCCAGCAGGAAAGGACGGGGTCGAGGCTACACCTTC.

This clonotype appeared many times. The chain joins TRBV28 to TRBJ1-5; the D gene is possibly TRBD1 (5 bases). CDR1 and CDR2 (germline): MDHEN, SYDVKM. Deletions cut 5 bases from V and 4 bases from J, with 12 bases between. The CDR3 loop spans 14 amino acids. The CDR3 nucleotides are TGTGCCAGCAGTACCTCAGGGTTAAATCAGCCCCAGCATTTT. The encoded protein is CASSTSGLNQPQHF.

This clonotype was seen many times. V and J are TRBV7-2 and TRBJ2-3; possibly TRBD2 for D (6 bases). There are 16 residues in the CDR3. V lost 7 bases and J 0 bases, leaving 17 bases between the germline ends. The germline gives CDR1 SGHTA, CDR2 FQGNSA. CDR3 in amino acids: CASTILSGTSTDTQYF. CDR3 sequence (DNA): TGTGCCAGCACCATCCTTAGCGGCACTAGCACAGATACGCAGTATTTT.

Concerning this clonotype itself: Just one base apart from a much larger clone, this may be a read error. The chain couples TRBV10-2 to TRBJ2-7; 8 nucleotides match TRBD2. Germline V CDR1 and CDR2: WSHSY, SAAADI. The CDR3 is 14 amino acids. The DNA for the CDR3 is TGCGCCAGCAGTGAACTTAGCGGGATCTACGAGCAGCACTTC. As protein: CASSELSGIYEQHF.

In its sample, this clonotype was seen many times. This chain connects TRBV5-6 to TRBJ2-2; 13 nucleotides match TRBD2. J lost 4 bases, V lost 4 bases, and 4 bases had no gene match. In germline, CDR1 is SGHDT, CDR2 YYEEEE. This CDR3 region has 16 residues. CDR3 nucleotides: TGTGCCAGCAGCCCGGGACTAGCGGGATTCACCGGGGAGCTGTTTTTT. Translating gives CASSPGLAGFTGELFF.

This clonotype was seen a handful of times. The J gene is TRBJ2-2, the V gene TRBV4-1, with D unclear. Per the germline V gene, CDR1 is MGHRA and CDR2 is YSYEKL. V lost 2 bases and J lost 6, with 4 bases in between. This CDR3 region has 12 residues. In nucleotides, the CDR3 is TGCGCCAGCAGCCAATCGGCCGGGGAGCTGTTTTTT. The encoded protein is CASSQSAGELFF.

This clonotype came up many times. V usage is TRBV7-9 and J usage is TRBJ2-7; possibly TRBD2 for D (6 bases). CDR3 size: 16 residues. CDR1 SEHNR and CDR2 FQNEAQ come from the germline V gene (reference sequence). Trimming pared 5 bases from V and 0 bases from J, leaving 17 bases between. Here the CDR3 DNA reads TGTGCCAGCAGCCCCCCCCGGGGGACGGGCTCCTACGAGCAGTACTTC. Its translation is CASSPPRGTGSYEQYF.

The chain employs TRBV24-1 and TRBJ1-5, with a possible D match to TRBD1 (5 bases). The V gene's germline CDR1 is KGHDR and CDR2 SFDVKD. The germline V and J ends were trimmed by 3 bases and 7 bases, with 6 bases remaining between them. The CDR3 contains 12 residues. CDR3 loop: CATSDRGQPQHF. CDR3 nucleotides: TGTGCCACCAGTGATCGGGGCCAGCCCCAGCATTTT.

At least ten counts were recorded for this clonotype. This chain uses TRBV28 with TRBJ2-1; D remains unclear. The CDR3 has 13 residues. V was shortened by 3 bases and J by 12 bases, with 15 bases between the two germline ends. Per germline, CDR1 MDHEN and CDR2 SYDVKM. The chain's CDR3 is CASSLGKKVSQFF. The CDR3 DNA is TGTGCCAGCAGTTTGGGAAAGAAGGTTTCGCAGTTCTTC.

This clonotype was seen at least ten times. The chain links TRBV7-3 to TRBJ1-1; 7 bases align to TRBD1. V trimming: 0 bases; J trimming: 1 base; junction bases outside the gene matches: 17. The germline CDR1 and CDR2 sequences are SGHTA and FQGTGA. This CDR3 is built from 20 residues. The CDR3 region is CASSLTVRQGDKGENTEAFF. As DNA, the CDR3 is TGTGCCAGCAGCTTAACAGTTCGGCAGGGGGATAAGGGGGAGAACACTGAAGCTTTCTTT.

This clonotype came up a few times. The V and J genes are TRBV18 and TRBJ2-1; D is possibly TRBD2 (7 bases). Germline CDR1 KGHSH, CDR2 LQKENI. The CDR3 contains 16 residues. The V and J ends lost 3 bases and 8 bases respectively, with 20 bases between them. The chain's CDR3 is CASSPVGGRAPHEQFF. DNA for the CDR3: TGTGCCAGCTCACCCGTAGGGGGGAGGGCCCCCCATGAGCAGTTCTTC.

The rearrangement uses TRBV5-6 and TRBJ2-7; a possible D gene is TRBD1 (5 bases). Germline CDR1 is SGHDT and CDR2 is YYEEEE. This CDR3 contains 15 residues. V gave up 4 bases and J gave up 2 bases, with 16 bases separating them. The chain's CDR3 is CASSPPGRATYEQYF. The CDR3 DNA sequence: TGTGCCAGCAGCCCCCCCGGCAGGGCAACCTACGAGCAGTACTTC.

In this sample, this clonotype turned up many times. The J gene is TRBJ1-5, the V gene TRBV3-1; D is unresolved. Looked up from germline, CDR1 is LGHDT and CDR2 is YNNKEL (reference sequence). Trimming left V 1 base short and J 4 bases short, with 5 bases between. This CDR3 has 13 amino acids. In DNA form, the CDR3 reads TGTGCCAGCAGCCAAGGGAGGAATCAGCCCCAGCATTTT. It codes for CASSQGRNQPQHF.

This clonotype was found many times. The V call is TRBV30, the J call TRBJ1-5, with 7 positions matching TRBD1. The CDR3 length is 15 residues. V was clipped by 5 bases and J by 6 bases; unmatched bases: 13. The germline gives CDR1 GTSNPN, CDR2 SVGIG (reference sequence). DNA for the CDR3: TGTGCCTGGGCTACGACAGGGACGTTGAGTCAGCCCCAGCATTTT. It is translated as CAWATTGTLSQPQHF.

In its sample, this clonotype was seen many times. The chain joins TRBV2 to TRBJ2-4, with 7 positions matching TRBD1. The V gene end was trimmed by 3 bases and the J gene end by 2 bases; junction bases not matched to a gene: 4. Looked up from germline, CDR1 is SNHLY and CDR2 is FYNNEI. This CDR3 is 15 amino acids long. CDR3 loop: CASSEGTATKNIQYF. The CDR3 region has the DNA TGTGCCAGCAGTGAGGGGACAGCCACCAAAAACATTCAGTACTTC.

This clonotype was seen many times. CDR3 region: CASSQGPLSNTGELFF. The CDR3 DNA reads TGTGCCAGCAGCCAGGGTCCTCTATCGAACACCGGGGAGCTGTTTTTT. The chain employs TRBV3-1 and TRBJ2-2; no clear D. Trimming removed 3 bases at V and 0 bases at J, with 11 bases between. Germline V gene lookup returns CDR1 LGHDT and CDR2 YNNKEL (reference sequence). The CDR3 runs 16 residues.

Regarding this clonotype: A read error may be the cause here, since a much bigger clone is one base away. The rearrangement uses TRBV11-2 and TRBJ2-2; a possible D gene is TRBD1 (6 bases). The ends were cut back, 8 bases at V and 4 bases at J, with 17 bases in the middle. Germline values: CDR1 SGHAT, CDR2 FQNNGV. The CDR3 extends over 15 amino acids. The CDR3 bases are TGTGCCAGCGACCGGGACACGGGTTCCACCGGGGAGCTGTTTTTT. It is translated as CASDRDTGSTGELFF.

This clonotype occurred many times. The CDR3 region has the DNA TGTGCCATCAGTCTTCGGGAATTGAGCACAGATACGCAGTATTTT. This sequence encodes CAISLRELSTDTQYF. This rearrangement joins TRBV10-3 to TRBJ2-3, with D possibly matching TRBD2 (5 bases). In germline, CDR1 is ENHRY, CDR2 SYGVKD. Trimming stripped 5 bases from V and 0 bases from J, with 12 bases between. The CDR3 consists of 15 residues.

This clonotype was found many times. The chain has TRBV20-1 and TRBJ2-7; no definite D call. CDR1 and CDR2 (germline): DFQATT, SNEGSKA (reference sequence). V lost 3 bases, J lost 5 bases, and 5 bases lay in between. The CDR3 is 10 residues long. Written as DNA, the CDR3 is TGCAGTGCTAGGTTAAACGAGCAGTACTTC. Protein sequence: CSARLNEQYF.

This clonotype was recorded many times. This sequence joins TRBV27 and TRBJ2-2; D remains ambiguous. Germline V CDR1 and CDR2: MNHEY, SMNVEV (reference sequence). V lost 9 bases and J 8 bases, leaving 10 bases between the germline ends. The CDR3 totals 11 residues. The CDR3, as DNA: TGTGCCAGTGTGGGATCTGGGGAGCTGTTTTTT. This encodes CASVGSGELFF.